This TCR beta chain was obtained from a study of shared clonotypes between healthy human individuals. Germline CDR1 LNHDA, CDR2 SQIVND (reference sequence). V was trimmed by 3 bases and J by 0 bases, leaving 9 bases between them. CDR3 length: 15 amino acids. This clone showed up just once. The protocol was immunoSEQ multiplex PCR, while the TCRdb copy is restricted to in-frame clones and leaves out a portion. This sample has some 1.4 million clones, with over 95% found just once. This receptor was identified in a young man in good health. Source material: naive CD4+ T cells sorted from blood. The subset here: CD45RA+ positively selected. The chain carries TRBV19 and TRBJ2-1; D may be TRBD1 (5 bases). CDR3 loop: CASSMDILSYNEQFF. CDR3 nucleotides: TGTGCCAGTAGTATGGACATCCTCTCCTACAATGAGCAGTTCTTC.